The present entry profiles one T cell receptor beta chain with its context. Other DNA sequences from this sample encode an identical CDR3 as well. The record originates from a study of blood T cell repertoires in COVID-19. At the level of the study: Acute and convalescent COVID-19 specimens originated in the United States, Italy and Spain. From T cells, B-cell-depleted T cells, or PBMCs came the material, which was cDNA or gDNA.

The authors' processing: It was from reference gene primer amplification that nucleated cell counts were estimated. Profiled with immunoSEQ multiplex PCR; TCRdb holds only in-frame clones, not every one. D and trimming were read from the DNA, whereas the V and J calls and clone size are those reported in that table. Of approximately 250,000 clones detected, 83% appear once; the ten largest clones hold 7.4%. This CDR3 has 13 residues. Trimming removed 3 bases at V and 5 bases at J, with 10 bases between. Germline V gene lookup returns CDR1 KGHSH and CDR2 LQKENI. This chain uses TRBV18 with TRBJ1-1; possible D gene TRBD1, 5 bases. The material sequenced was peripheral blood. The sequence derives from a woman aged 45-60 years with acute or convalescent COVID-19. DNA for the CDR3: TGTGCCAGCTCACCTGGTCGGGGGACTGAAGCTTTCTTT. Protein sequence: CASSPGRGTEAFF.